A single sample gave rise to the 19 T cell receptor beta chains below, sequenced in a study of blood T cells in healthy people across ages. Using a J-beta primer mix together with a sample-barcoded 5' primer, a second PCR was run for roughly 6 to 12 cycles. MiXCR, run by TCRdb on the 5' RACE reads, gives a single entry per CDR3 protein. Counted here are 550,000 to 800,000 distinct CDR3 sequences, roughly 21% occurring once; the ten biggest clones make up more than 3%. Sequenced material: blood. All receptors come from a man aged 70 or older in good health.

This clonotype turned up a few times. This chain uses TRBV27 with TRBJ2-1; TRBD2 aligns across 11 bases. J lost 3 bases, V lost 8 bases, and 12 bases had no gene match. Germline values: CDR1 MNHEY, CDR2 SMNVEV (reference sequence). This CDR3 is built from 17 residues. Written as DNA, the CDR3 is TGTGCCAGCCGCCAATCAGCCGGGACTAGCGGCTACAATGAGCAGTTCTTC. As protein: CASRQSAGTSGYNEQFF.

This clonotype was seen a handful of times. The chain joins TRBV25-1 to TRBJ2-2; 9 bases fit TRBD1. Trimming at V came to 5 bases and at J to 6 bases, leaving 10 bases not matched to a gene. The CDR3 has 16 residues. Germline assignment: CDR1 MGHDK and CDR2 SYGVNS. The CDR3 nucleotides read TGTGCCAGCAGTAACTCGGCACAGGGGGCGTCCGGGGAGCTGTTTTTT. As protein: CASSNSAQGASGELFF.

J is TRBJ2-7 and V is TRBV20-1, with TRBD1 as a possible D gene (6 bases). Trimming shortened V by 2 bases and J by 0 bases, and 11 bases separated the two germline ends. CDR1 is DFQATT and CDR2 is SNEGSKA in the germline V gene (reference sequence). The CDR3 length is 14 residues. CDR3 region: CSARTYRDSYEQYF. CDR3 nucleotide sequence: TGCAGTGCTAGAACATACAGGGACTCCTACGAGCAGTACTTC.

The gene calls are TRBV6-5 and TRBJ2-5; D gene ambiguous. The tail of the sequence fits TRBJ2-7 better, so the J call may be wrong. Germline V gene data show CDR1 as MNHEY and CDR2 as SVGAGI. The CDR3 runs to 12 residues. CDR3 region: CASRGSLYEQYF. The CDR3, as DNA: TGTGCCAGCAGGGGTAGTCTCTACGAGCAGTACTTC.

This clonotype was recorded many times. V gene TRBV6-5 combines with J gene TRBJ2-7; D is perhaps TRBD2 (5 bases). Per the germline V gene, CDR1 is MNHEY and CDR2 is SVGAGI. CDR3 length: 13 amino acids. With 9 bases removed from V and 0 bases from J, the gap between germline ends came to 12 bases. The CDR3 loop reads CARSAASSYEQYF. DNA of the CDR3: TGTGCCAGGTCAGCGGCGAGCTCCTACGAGCAGTACTTC.

There are many counts of this clonotype. This sequence joins TRBV12-3 or TRBV12-4 and TRBJ2-3, with D unresolved. V dropped 6 bases and J dropped 4 bases, with 8 bases sitting between them. This CDR3 region has 12 residues. The CDR3 here is CASSLYADTQYF. CDR3 in DNA: TGTGCCAGCAGCTTATACGCAGATACGCAGTATTTT.

This rearrangement joins TRBV4-2 to TRBJ2-1, with 11 bases matching TRBD2. The ends lost 3 bases at V and 5 bases at J; junction bases unmatched: 9. Germline V gene sequence: CDR1 LGHNA, CDR2 YNFKEQ. The CDR3 runs to 17 residues. This chain's CDR3 is CASSQGASGRTNNEQFF. The CDR3 bases are TGTGCCAGCAGCCAGGGGGCTAGCGGGAGGACTAACAATGAGCAGTTCTTC.

The chain recombines TRBV20-1 with TRBJ2-5; 14 nucleotides agree with TRBD2. V lost 7 bases, J lost 2 bases, and 9 bases stayed unmatched. CDR3 size: 16 residues. Germline lookup yields CDR1 DFQATT and CDR2 SNEGSKA (reference sequence). CDR3 in amino acids: CSVSRTSGGNQETQYF. The DNA for the CDR3 is TGCAGTGTTAGCCGGACTAGCGGGGGGAATCAAGAGACCCAGTACTTC.

Concerning this clonotype: A read error may produce the germline difference seen at one junction end. The rearrangement joins TRBV10-2 to TRBJ2-3; D is uncertain. Germline V lookup: CDR1 WSHSY, CDR2 SAAADI. This CDR3 contains 14 residues. The CDR3 sequence: CASSDAGSTDTQYF. The DNA for the CDR3 is TGCGCCAGCAGTGATGCCGGTAGCACGGATACGCAGTATTTT.

The chain uses TRBV5-1 and TRBJ2-1; D unresolved. V lost 0 bases and J 9 bases, leaving 10 bases between the germline ends. CDR3 length: 13 residues. CDR1 and CDR2 from the germline V gene are SGHRS and YFSETQ. This chain's CDR3 is CASSLGAESEQFF. As DNA, the CDR3 is TGCGCCAGCAGCTTGGGGGCAGAAAGTGAGCAGTTCTTC.

V is TRBV20-1 and J is TRBJ2-1, with 9 bases aligning to TRBD2. Near its end, the DNA agrees better with TRBJ2-5, so the J call may be wrong. Germline assignment: CDR1 DFQATT and CDR2 SNEGSKA (reference sequence). CDR3 size: 15 residues. CDR3 sequence: CSARGAGGRQETQYF. The CDR3 nucleotides read TGCAGTGCTAGAGGAGCGGGAGGACGCCAAGAGACCCAGTACTTC.

The chain combines TRBV6-1 with TRBJ2-5; 9 bases are shared with TRBD1. The J call may not be correct, given that the DNA end is closer to TRBJ2-1. The CDR3 spans 15 residues. The germline V gene encodes CDR1 MNHNS and CDR2 SASEGT. CDR3 sequence: CASSEWRTGAAEQFF. DNA of the CDR3: TGTGCCAGCAGTGAATGGCGGACAGGGGCGGCTGAGCAGTTCTTC.

The chain combines TRBV5-1 with TRBJ1-1, with a possible D match to TRBD1 (5 bases). The V end lost 4 bases, the J end lost 7 bases, and 14 bases lay between the germline ends. The CDR3 sequence is 13 residues long. Per the germline V gene, CDR1 is SGHRS and CDR2 is YFSETQ. DNA for the CDR3: TGCGCCAGCAGCCCGCAGGGTTTCGGTGAAGCTTTCTTT. Amino acid sequence: CASSPQGFGEAFF.

Of note for this clonotype: At one end, the junction sequence differs from germline, possibly due to a read error. V usage is TRBV7-7 and J usage is TRBJ2-5, with TRBD2 matching over 12 bases. The germline gives CDR1 SSHAT, CDR2 FNYEAQ (reference sequence). The length of the CDR3 is 15 residues. CDR3 nucleotide sequence: TGTGCTAGCAGCTTAGCGGGGACTAGCGGGCTAACCCAGTACTTC. Its translation is CASSLAGTSGLTQYF.

This chain links TRBV27 with TRBJ2-3, with 10 bases matching TRBD1. V was clipped by 5 bases and J by 3 bases; unmatched bases: 11. CDR3 length: 17 amino acids. Germline CDR1 and CDR2: MNHEY and SMNVEV (reference sequence). This CDR3 reads CASSLSGQGPITDTQYF. In nucleotides, the CDR3 is TGTGCCAGCAGTCTCTCGGGACAGGGGCCGATTACAGATACGCAGTATTTT.

A note on this clonotype: A single base separates this from a much larger clone, so it may be a read error. The genes are TRBV11-2 and TRBJ2-7; 10 nucleotides agree with TRBD2. This CDR3 contains 15 residues. Per germline, CDR1 SGHAT and CDR2 FQNNGV. CDR3 amino acids: CACSLVPSGRYEQYF. For the CDR3, the DNA is TGTGCCTGCAGCTTAGTGCCTAGCGGGAGATACGAGCAGTACTTC.

There are a few counts of this clonotype. This rearrangement joins TRBV4-2 to TRBJ1-1, with D hard to call. V dropped 6 bases and J dropped 1 base, with 9 bases sitting between them. Per the germline V gene, CDR1 is LGHNA and CDR2 is YNFKEQ. The CDR3 spans 13 residues. This CDR3 is CASRPLGNTEAFF. In nucleotides, the CDR3 is TGTGCCAGCAGGCCTTTGGGGAACACTGAAGCTTTCTTT.

This clonotype was counted between two and nine times. The chain couples TRBV20-1 to TRBJ2-5, with 12 bases lining up with TRBD2. The CDR3 totals 19 residues. Germline assignment: CDR1 DFQATT and CDR2 SNEGSKA (reference sequence). V was clipped by 0 bases and J by 6 bases; unmatched bases: 17. Here the CDR3 reads CSARDPGLAGRIYGKTQYF. Here the CDR3 DNA reads TGCAGTGCTAGAGATCCGGGACTAGCGGGTCGGATTTACGGGAAGACCCAGTACTTC.

This clonotype was counted a few times. The chain combines TRBV7-8 with TRBJ1-5; D gene uncertain. CDR3 size: 15 residues. Germline V gives CDR1 SGHVS, CDR2 FQNEAQ. Trimming removed 5 bases from V and 6 bases from J, with 17 bases in between. The CDR3 DNA reads TGTGCCAGCAGCCCCGGGGAGGCGGGGAGTCAGCCCCAGCATTTT. Amino acid sequence: CASSPGEAGSQPQHF.